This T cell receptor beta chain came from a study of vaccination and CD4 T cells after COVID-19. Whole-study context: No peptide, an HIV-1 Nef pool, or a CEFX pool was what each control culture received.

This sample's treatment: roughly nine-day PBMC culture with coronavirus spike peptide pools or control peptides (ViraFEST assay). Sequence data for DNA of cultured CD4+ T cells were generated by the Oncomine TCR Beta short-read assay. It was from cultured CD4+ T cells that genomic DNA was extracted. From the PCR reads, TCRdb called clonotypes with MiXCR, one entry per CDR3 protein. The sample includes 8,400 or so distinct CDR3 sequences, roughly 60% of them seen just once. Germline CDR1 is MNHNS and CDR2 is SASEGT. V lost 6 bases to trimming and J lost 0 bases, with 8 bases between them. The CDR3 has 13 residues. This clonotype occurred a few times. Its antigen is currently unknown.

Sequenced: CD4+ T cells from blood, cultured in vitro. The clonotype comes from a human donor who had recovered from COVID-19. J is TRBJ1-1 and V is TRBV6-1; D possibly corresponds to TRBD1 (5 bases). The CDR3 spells CASSQGMNTEAFF. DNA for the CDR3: TGTGCCAGCAGCCAGGGCATGAACACTGAAGCTTTCTTT.